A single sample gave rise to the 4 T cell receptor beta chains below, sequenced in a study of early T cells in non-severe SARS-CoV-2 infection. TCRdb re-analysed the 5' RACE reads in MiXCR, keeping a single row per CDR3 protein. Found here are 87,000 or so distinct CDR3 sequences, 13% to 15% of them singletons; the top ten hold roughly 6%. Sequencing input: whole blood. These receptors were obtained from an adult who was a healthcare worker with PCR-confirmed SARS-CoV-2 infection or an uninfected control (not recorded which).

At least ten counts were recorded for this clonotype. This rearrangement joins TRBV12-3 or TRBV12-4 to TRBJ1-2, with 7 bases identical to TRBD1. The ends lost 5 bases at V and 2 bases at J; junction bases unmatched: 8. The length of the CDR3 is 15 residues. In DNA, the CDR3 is TGTGCCAGCAGTCAACAGGGGACCCTGAACTATGGCTACACCTTC. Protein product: CASSQQGTLNYGYTF.

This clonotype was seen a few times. The CDR3 region has the DNA TGTGCCAGCAGCTTGGGACAGGGAGGCTACGAGCAGTACTTC. Protein: CASSLGQGGYEQYF. The chain recombines TRBV5-4 with TRBJ2-7; a weak D match, TRBD1 (7 bases). From germline, CDR1 is SGHNT and CDR2 YYREEE (reference sequence). V was trimmed by 0 bases and J by 3 bases, leaving 10 bases between them. CDR3 length: 14 amino acids.

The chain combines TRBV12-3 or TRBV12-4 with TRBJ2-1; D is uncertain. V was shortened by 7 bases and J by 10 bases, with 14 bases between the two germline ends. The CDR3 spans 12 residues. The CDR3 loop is CASTPWTAEQFF. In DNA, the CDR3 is TGTGCCAGCACCCCTTGGACGGCCGAGCAGTTCTTC.

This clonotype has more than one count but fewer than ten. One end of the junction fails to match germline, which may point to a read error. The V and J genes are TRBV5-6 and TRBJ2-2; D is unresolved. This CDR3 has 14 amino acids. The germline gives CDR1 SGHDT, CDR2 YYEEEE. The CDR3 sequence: CACSLVILTGELFF. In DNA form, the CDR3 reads TGTGCCTGCAGCTTGGTAATTCTCACCGGGGAGCTGTTTTTT. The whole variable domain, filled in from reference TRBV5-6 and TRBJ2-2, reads DAGVTQSPTHLIKTRGQQVTLRCSPKSGHDTVSWYQQALGQGPQFIFQYYEEEERQRGNFPDRFSGHQFPNYSSELNVNALLLGDSALYLCACSLVILTGELFFGEGSRLTVL.